The 32 T cell receptor beta chains given below trace back to one sample, sequenced in a study of T cells in Graves' hyperthyroidism and ophthalmopathy. The TCR beta CDR3 regions underwent amplification using RNA transcripts as the source. RT-PCR in the first round (using the HTBI primer set) targeted the TCR CDR3. TCRdb passed the multiplex PCR reads through MiXCR, listing each CDR3 protein once. The sample gives 540,000 or so distinct CDR3 sequences, around 46% of which show up once; around 20% is in the top ten. The sample consisted of peripheral blood or thyroid tissue (not recorded which). The receptors originated from an adult woman with Graves' disease, either hyperthyroidism or ophthalmopathy (not recorded which).

There are many counts of this clonotype. The chain employs TRBV24-1 and TRBJ1-2, with unresolved D. The germline V gene has CDR1 KGHDR and CDR2 SFDVKD. Trimming shortened V by 2 bases and J by 3 bases, and 9 bases separated the two germline ends. The CDR3 contains 14 residues. The CDR3 DNA is TGTGCCACCAGTGATTCCACGACCGACTATGGCTACACCTTC. This encodes CATSDSTTDYGYTF.

This clonotype was observed at least ten times. The gene calls are TRBV12-3 or TRBV12-4 and TRBJ2-2; D is unclear. CDR3 length: 12 residues. Trimming cost V 7 bases and J 5 bases, with 8 bases left between them. The CDR3 here is CASIQKTGELFF. The DNA for the CDR3 is TGTGCCAGCATACAGAAAACCGGGGAGCTGTTTTTT.

The chain couples TRBV11-2 to TRBJ2-7; TRBD2 aligns across 7 bases. Germline CDR1 reads SGHAT; CDR2 reads FQNNGV. The CDR3 is 13 residues long. J lost 5 bases, V lost 5 bases, and 6 bases had no gene match. CDR3 residues: CASSRLADHEQYF. In DNA form, the CDR3 reads TGTGCCAGCAGCCGTCTAGCGGACCACGAGCAGTACTTC. Full variable domain (outside the CDR3, taken from reference TRBV11-2 and TRBJ2-7): EAGVAQSPRYKIIEKRQSVAFWCNPISGHATLYWYQQILGQGPKLLIQFQNNGVVDDSQLPKDRFSAERLKGVDSTLKIQPAKLEDSAVYLCASSRLADHEQYFGPGTRLTVT.

This clonotype has ten or more counts. The V call is TRBV7-6, the J call TRBJ2-7, with TRBD1 as a possible D gene (6 bases). Germline V gene data show CDR1 as SGHVS and CDR2 as FNYEAQ. This CDR3 is built from 14 residues. Trimming took off 4 bases at V and 3 bases at J, with 13 bases between the two ends. The CDR3 coding sequence is TGTGCCAGCAGCTCGGGGACACCGGTCTACGAGCAGTACTTC. It encodes CASSSGTPVYEQYF.

This clonotype has just a few counts. V is TRBV15 and J is TRBJ2-5; D is unresolved. The V and J ends lost 3 bases and 3 bases respectively, with 5 bases between them. CDR1 LNHNV and CDR2 YYDKDF come from the germline V gene (reference sequence). The CDR3 loop spans 12 amino acids. The CDR3 nucleotides read TGTGCCACCAGCAGTCACGAAGAGACCCAGTACTTC. It is translated as CATSSHEETQYF.

This chain uses TRBV29-1 with TRBJ1-2; no firm D call. Germline V gene data show CDR1 as SQVTM and CDR2 as ANQGSEA. The CDR3 runs 12 residues. Trimming removed 6 bases from V and 5 bases from J, with 13 bases in between. The CDR3 DNA sequence: TGCAGCGTCGCCCCCCCTACTTATGGCTACACCTTC. Encoded protein: CSVAPPTYGYTF.

This clonotype was seen repeatedly, ten times or more. The genes are TRBV2 and TRBJ2-7; TRBD2 matches at 11 bases. Per germline, CDR1 SNHLY and CDR2 FYNNEI. Unmatched junction bases numbered 6, after V lost 8 bases and J lost 3 bases. CDR3 size: 14 residues. CDR3: CASQPLAGVYEQYF. As DNA, the CDR3 is TGTGCCAGCCAGCCACTAGCGGGGGTCTACGAGCAGTACTTC.

This clonotype occurred a few times. The chain carries TRBV9 and TRBJ1-6, with D uncertain. Trimming removed 6 bases at V and 3 bases at J, with 13 bases between. Germline loops: CDR1 SGDLS, CDR2 YYNGEE. The CDR3 spans 15 residues. The CDR3 sequence is CASTPAGNYNSPLHF. CDR3 in DNA: TGTGCCAGCACCCCGGCAGGCAACTATAATTCACCCCTCCACTTT.

This clonotype has just one count. The rearrangement links TRBV5-1 to TRBJ2-5; TRBD1 aligns across 9 bases. Germline-derived CDR1 and CDR2 are SGHRS and YFSETQ. This CDR3 has 12 amino acids. V shed 9 bases, J shed 4 bases, and the junction held 4 bases outside the gene matches. CDR3 nucleotides: TGCGCCACCACGACAGGGGGAGAGACCCAGTACTTC. Protein product: CATTTGGETQYF. The whole variable domain, filled in from reference TRBV5-1 and TRBJ2-5, reads KAGVTQTPRYLIKTRGQQVTLSCSPISGHRSVSWYQQTPGQGLQFLFEYFSETQRNKGNFPGRFSGRQFSNSRSEMNVSTLELGDSALYLCATTTGGETQYFGPGTRLLVL.

This clonotype was detected ten times or more. This chain links TRBV9 with TRBJ1-2; possibly TRBD1 for D (6 bases). The CDR3 is 16 amino acids. V was pared by 0 bases and J by 2 bases, with 14 bases between. Germline lookup yields CDR1 SGDLS and CDR2 YYNGEE. The CDR3, as DNA: TGTGCCAGCAGCGTAGGGGGGGGCCCCCTAAACTATGGCTACACCTTC. It specifies CASSVGGGPLNYGYTF.

V is TRBV29-1 and J is TRBJ2-5; 7 bases match TRBD1. V was clipped by 6 bases and J by 2 bases; unmatched bases: 9. In germline, CDR1 is SQVTM, CDR2 ANQGSEA. The length of the CDR3 is 14 residues. CDR3 region: CSVDDRVAQETQYF. The CDR3 DNA reads as TGCAGCGTGGATGACAGGGTCGCTCAAGAGACCCAGTACTTC. Supplemented by reference TRBV29-1 and TRBJ2-5, the full variable domain reads SAVISQKPSRDICQRGTSLTIQCQVDSQVTMMFWYRQQPGQSLTLIATANQGSEATYESGFVIDKFPISRPNLTFSTLTVSNMSPEDSSIYLCSVDDRVAQETQYFGPGTRLLVL.

The chain links TRBV29-1 to TRBJ2-5, with D perhaps TRBD2 (5 bases). The germline V gene has CDR1 SQVTM and CDR2 ANQGSEA. V was trimmed by 6 bases and J by 0 bases, leaving 14 bases between them. The CDR3 runs 14 residues. The CDR3 loop reads CSVAPDWYQETQYF. The CDR3 bases are TGCAGCGTGGCCCCGGACTGGTACCAAGAGACCCAGTACTTC.

Ten or more counts support this clonotype. The chain combines TRBV7-2 with TRBJ2-7, with D possibly being TRBD1 (6 bases). The CDR3 sequence is 14 residues long. Germline V lookup: CDR1 SGHTA, CDR2 FQGNSA. V was clipped by 4 bases and J by 0 bases, with 10 bases between them. CDR3 residues: CASSYRDTSYEQYF. DNA of the CDR3: TGTGCCAGCAGCTACCGGGACACCTCCTACGAGCAGTACTTC. The full variable domain, completed using reference TRBV7-2 and TRBJ2-7, is GAGVSQSPSNKVTEKGKDVELRCDPISGHTALYWYRQSLGQGLEFLIYFQGNSAPDKSGLPSDRFSAERTGGSVSTLTIQRTQQEDSAVYLCASSYRDTSYEQYFGPGTRLTVT.

The chain uses TRBV29-1 and TRBJ2-1; TRBD2 might be the D (6 bases). The CDR3 runs 14 residues. The V end was cut by 1 base, the J end by 3 bases, with 10 bases between. The germline gives CDR1 SQVTM, CDR2 ANQGSEA. In DNA form, the CDR3 reads TGCAGCGTTGAAGCGGGACTGAACTACAATGAGCAGTTCTTC. Its protein is CSVEAGLNYNEQFF.

The sample holds a few counts of this clonotype. The chain uses TRBV24-1 and TRBJ1-5; D remains unclear. Looked up from germline, CDR1 is KGHDR and CDR2 is SFDVKD. V shed 2 bases and J shed 5 bases, with 12 bases lying between them. This CDR3 has 15 residues. CDR3 in DNA: TGTGCCACCAGTGATTCCGGATGGGCATATCAGCCCCAGCATTTT. This encodes CATSDSGWAYQPQHF.

The table lists this clonotype with many counts. The CDR3 reads CASSPGVGQYEQYF. DNA for the CDR3: TGTGCCAGCAGTCCCGGAGTGGGGCAATACGAGCAGTACTTC. The V call is TRBV11-2, the J call TRBJ2-7; weak D call: TRBD1 (5 bases). Looked up from germline, CDR1 is SGHAT and CDR2 is FQNNGV. Trimming took 6 bases from V and 4 from J, leaving 16 bases between them. The CDR3 is made up of 14 amino acids.

The chain carries TRBV10-2 and TRBJ1-6; D unclear. The CDR3 has 16 amino acids. Germline values: CDR1 WSHSY, CDR2 SAAADI. Between the trimmed V and J ends, which lost 9 bases and 0 bases, there was a span of 15 bases. The CDR3 region has the DNA TGCGCCAGTTCGACACTGAGGAGCTCCTATAATTCACCCCTCCACTTT. Translation: CASSTLRSSYNSPLHF.

This clonotype came up a few times. This chain links TRBV29-1 with TRBJ2-5; D unclear. Germline lookup yields CDR1 SQVTM and CDR2 ANQGSEA. The CDR3 is made up of 10 amino acids. Trimming shortened V by 7 bases and J by 5 bases, and 8 bases separated the two germline ends. The CDR3 sequence: CSAVSETQYF. Here the CDR3 DNA reads TGCAGCGCAGTGAGTGAGACCCAGTACTTC.

Remarks on this clonotype: Lacking the conserved final phenylalanine or tryptophan, this CDR3 likely reflects a read error. The limits of the CDR3 on the DNA are not certain, so only TCRdb's listed CDR3 is given. V usage is TRBV7-9 and J usage is TRBJ1-1; the table gives TRBD1 as D, unverified against the DNA. The CDR3 region is 10 residues in length, termini included. The V gene's germline CDR1 is SEHNR and CDR2 FQNEAQ (reference sequence). CDR3 in amino acids: CASSPRPGRR.

The chain has TRBV2 and TRBJ2-6, with D perhaps matching TRBD2 (7 bases). This CDR3 comprises 18 residues. V lost 8 bases and J lost 1, with 21 bases in between. Germline V CDR1 and CDR2: SNHLY, FYNNEI. The CDR3: CASFPGEGVKSGANVLTF. The CDR3 DNA follows: TGTGCCAGCTTTCCTGGGGAGGGGGTAAAATCTGGGGCCAACGTCCTGACTTTC.

Regarding this clonotype: This may stem from a read error, because a much larger clone lies one nucleotide away. The V and J genes are TRBV12-3 or TRBV12-4 and TRBJ2-2, with unresolved D. The CDR3 is 15 amino acids. The CDR3 nucleotides read TGTGTCAGCACACCATCTCCAGCGAACACCGGGGAGCTGTTTTTT. This gives the protein CVSTPSPANTGELFF.

This clonotype was observed many times. V usage is TRBV27 and J usage is TRBJ2-5; no definite D call. This CDR3 contains 14 residues. V gave up 4 bases and J gave up 5 bases, with 14 bases separating them. Germline V gives CDR1 MNHEY, CDR2 SMNVEV (reference sequence). The CDR3 reads CASSSVNLGETQYF. CDR3 nucleotide sequence: TGTGCCAGCAGTTCGGTCAATTTGGGGGAGACCCAGTACTTC.

Many counts were recorded for this clonotype. The chain links TRBV12-3 or TRBV12-4 to TRBJ1-3, with 9 nucleotides matching TRBD1. Trimming at V came to 6 bases and at J to 6 bases, leaving 9 bases not matched to a gene. The CDR3 length is 15 residues. The CDR3 loop is CASRLGTGTENTIYF. The CDR3 DNA reads TGTGCCAGCAGACTCGGGACAGGGACGGAAAACACCATATATTTT.

This clonotype was seen at least ten times. The CDR3 protein is CASRGTGKKREQYF. The CDR3, as DNA: TGTGCCAGCAGGGGAACAGGAAAGAAGCGCGAGCAGTACTTC. This chain connects TRBV6-1 to TRBJ2-7; weak D call: TRBD1 (5 bases). The CDR3 extends over 14 amino acids. V lost 6 bases and J lost 6, with 18 bases in between. CDR1 is MNHNS, CDR2 SASEGT, per germline.

This clonotype was counted at least ten times. V gene TRBV6-5 combines with J gene TRBJ2-5, with D possibly matching TRBD2 (5 bases). The CDR3 sequence is 14 residues long. V was pared by 0 bases and J by 5 bases, with 10 bases between. The germline gives CDR1 MNHEY, CDR2 SVGAGI. CDR3 sequence: CASSYSRVSETQYF. Here the CDR3 DNA reads TGTGCCAGCAGTTACTCGAGGGTGAGCGAGACCCAGTACTTC.

This clonotype was observed at least ten times. This chain connects TRBV10-1 to TRBJ1-2; D is ambiguous. Germline loops: CDR1 WNHNN, CDR2 SYGVQD (reference sequence). The CDR3 is 12 residues long. V was clipped by 7 bases and J by 6 bases, with 12 bases between them. CDR3 bases: TGCGCCAGCAATGCGGGGAAAGATGGCTACACCTTC. Its protein is CASNAGKDGYTF.

About this clonotype itself: Possible read error: a much larger clone is one base away. The chain employs TRBV10-3 and TRBJ2-2; a weak D match, TRBD2 (5 bases). This CDR3 has 12 residues. CDR1 and CDR2 from the germline V gene are ENHRY and SYGVKD. The CDR3: CVTSGNTGELFF. CDR3 nucleotide sequence: TGTGTCACCAGCGGGAACACCGGGGAGCTGTTTTTT.

This clonotype was seen repeatedly, ten times or more. This sequence joins TRBV7-8 and TRBJ2-7, with no clear D. CDR3 length equals 14 residues. V was clipped by 0 bases and J by 2 bases, with 8 bases between them. Germline loops: CDR1 SGHVS, CDR2 FQNEAQ. The CDR3 loop reads CASSLAGPPYEQYF. The CDR3 nucleotides are TGTGCCAGCAGCTTAGCAGGCCCACCCTACGAGCAGTACTTC.

The chain couples TRBV7-9 to TRBJ1-3; D is uncertain. CDR1 and CDR2 from the germline V gene are SEHNR and FQNEAQ (reference sequence). The V end was cut by 5 bases, the J end by 7 bases, with 12 bases between. The CDR3 covers 13 residues. CDR3 in amino acids: CASSRGPRNTIYF. CDR3 coding DNA: TGTGCCAGCAGCCGCGGGCCGAGGAACACCATATATTTT.

This clonotype appeared a few times. V usage is TRBV7-3 and J usage is TRBJ2-7; 7 bases line up with TRBD1. Germline CDR1 reads SGHTA; CDR2 reads FQGTGA. This CDR3 has 12 residues. Trimming at V came to 10 bases and at J to 0 bases, leaving 3 bases not matched to a gene. The CDR3 nucleotides are TGTGCCACCGACAGGGACTCCTACGAGCAGTACTTC. This translates into CATDRDSYEQYF.

This rearrangement joins TRBV10-1 to TRBJ1-1, with D perhaps matching TRBD1 (6 bases). Germline values: CDR1 WNHNN, CDR2 SYGVQD (reference sequence). The CDR3 is 13 residues long. V lost 3 bases and J lost 4, with 9 bases in between. The CDR3 reads CASSDLGGTEAFF. The CDR3 DNA sequence: TGCGCCAGCAGTGATTTAGGGGGCACTGAAGCTTTCTTT.

This clonotype was recorded at least ten times. The CDR3 loop is CASSPGGVGNNEKLFF. CDR3 bases: TGTGCCAGCAGCCCAGGGGGCGTTGGGAATAATGAAAAACTGTTTTTT. V gene TRBV5-4 combines with J gene TRBJ1-4; 8 bases align to TRBD1. There are 16 residues in the CDR3. Germline trimming cut 4 bases from V and 4 bases from J; bases unmatched to any gene: 9. Germline CDR1 is SGHNT and CDR2 is YYREEE (reference sequence).